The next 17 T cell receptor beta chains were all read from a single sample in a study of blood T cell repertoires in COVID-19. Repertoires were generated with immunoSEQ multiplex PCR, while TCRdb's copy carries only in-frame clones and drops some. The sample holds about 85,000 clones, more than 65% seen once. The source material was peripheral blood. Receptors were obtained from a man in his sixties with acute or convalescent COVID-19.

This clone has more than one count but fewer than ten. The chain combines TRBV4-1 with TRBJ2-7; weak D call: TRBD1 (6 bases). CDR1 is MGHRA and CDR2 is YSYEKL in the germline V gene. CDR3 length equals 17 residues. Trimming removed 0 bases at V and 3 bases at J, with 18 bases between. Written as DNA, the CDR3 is TGCGCCAGCAGCCAAGATATCTGGGCAGGGGCGGACTACGAGCAGTACTTC. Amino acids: CASSQDIWAGADYEQYF.

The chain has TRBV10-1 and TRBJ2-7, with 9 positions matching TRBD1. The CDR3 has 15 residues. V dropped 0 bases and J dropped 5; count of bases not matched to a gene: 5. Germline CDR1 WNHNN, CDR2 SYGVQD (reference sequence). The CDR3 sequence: CASSESGQGFDEQYF. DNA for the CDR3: TGCGCCAGCAGTGAGTCGGGACAGGGTTTCGACGAGCAGTACTTC.

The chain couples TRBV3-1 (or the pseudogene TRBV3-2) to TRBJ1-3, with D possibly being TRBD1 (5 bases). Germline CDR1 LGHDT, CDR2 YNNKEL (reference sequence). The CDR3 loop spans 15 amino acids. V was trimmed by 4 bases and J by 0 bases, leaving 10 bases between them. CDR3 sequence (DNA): TGTGCCAGCAGCCCGCGGGGGGTCTCTGGAAACACCATATATTTT. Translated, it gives CASSPRGVSGNTIYF.

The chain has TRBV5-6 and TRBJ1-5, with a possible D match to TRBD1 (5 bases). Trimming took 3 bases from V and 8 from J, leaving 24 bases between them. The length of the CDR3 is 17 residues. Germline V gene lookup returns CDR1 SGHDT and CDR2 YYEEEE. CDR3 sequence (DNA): TGTGCCAGCAGCTCCGGGGGGAATATCGGGCGTAGGGAGCCCCAGCATTTT. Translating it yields CASSSGGNIGRREPQHF.

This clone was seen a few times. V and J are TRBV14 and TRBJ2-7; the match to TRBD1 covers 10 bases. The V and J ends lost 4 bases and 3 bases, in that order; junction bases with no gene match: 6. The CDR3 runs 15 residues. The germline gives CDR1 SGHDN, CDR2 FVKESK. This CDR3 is CASSPYRDRGYEQYF. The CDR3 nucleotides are TGTGCCAGCAGCCCCTACCGGGACAGGGGCTACGAGCAGTACTTC.

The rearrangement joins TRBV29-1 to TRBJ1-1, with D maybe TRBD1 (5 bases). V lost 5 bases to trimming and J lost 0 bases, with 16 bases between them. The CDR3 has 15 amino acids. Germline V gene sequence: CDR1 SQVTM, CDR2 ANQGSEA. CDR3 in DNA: TGCAGCGTTTGGGGGGGGGACTCGATGAACACTGAAGCTTTCTTT. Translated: CSVWGGDSMNTEAFF.

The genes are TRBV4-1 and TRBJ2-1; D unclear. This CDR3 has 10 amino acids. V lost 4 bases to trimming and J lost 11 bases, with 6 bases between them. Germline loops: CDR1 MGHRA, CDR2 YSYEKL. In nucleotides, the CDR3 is TGCGCCAGCAGCCCCTTTAAGCAGTTCTTC. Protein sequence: CASSPFKQFF.

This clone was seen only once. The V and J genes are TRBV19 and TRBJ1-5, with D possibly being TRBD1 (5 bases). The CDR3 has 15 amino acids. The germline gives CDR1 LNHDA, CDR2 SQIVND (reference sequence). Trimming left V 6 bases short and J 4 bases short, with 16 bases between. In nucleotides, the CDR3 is TGTGCCAGTAGAGGGAGGACGGGGGGTAATCAGCCCCAGCATTTT. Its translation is CASRGRTGGNQPQHF.

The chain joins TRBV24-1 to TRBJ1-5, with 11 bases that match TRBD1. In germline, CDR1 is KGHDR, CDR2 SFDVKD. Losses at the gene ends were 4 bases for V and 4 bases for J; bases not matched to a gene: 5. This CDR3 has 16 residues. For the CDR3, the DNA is TGTGCCACCAGTGACCCGGGACAGGGGGGGAATCAGCCCCAGCATTTT. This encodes CATSDPGQGGNQPQHF.

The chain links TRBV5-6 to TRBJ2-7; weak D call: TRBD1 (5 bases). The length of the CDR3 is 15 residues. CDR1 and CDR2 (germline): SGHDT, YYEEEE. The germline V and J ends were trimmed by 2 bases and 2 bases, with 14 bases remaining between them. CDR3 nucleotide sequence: TGTGCCAGCAGCTTTTTGGCAGGGTCGACCTACGAGCAGTACTTC. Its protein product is CASSFLAGSTYEQYF.

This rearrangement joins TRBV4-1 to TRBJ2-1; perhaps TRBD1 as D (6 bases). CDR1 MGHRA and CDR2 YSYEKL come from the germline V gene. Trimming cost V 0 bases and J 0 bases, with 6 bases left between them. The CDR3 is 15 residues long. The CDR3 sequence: CASSQETGSYNEQFF. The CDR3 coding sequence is TGCGCCAGCAGCCAAGAGACAGGCTCCTACAATGAGCAGTTCTTC.

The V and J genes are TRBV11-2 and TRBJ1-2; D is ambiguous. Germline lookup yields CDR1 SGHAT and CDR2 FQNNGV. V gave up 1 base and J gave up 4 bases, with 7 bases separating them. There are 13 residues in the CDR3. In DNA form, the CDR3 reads TGTGCCAGCAGCTTAGGTTCCTTCTATGGCTACACCTTC. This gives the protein CASSLGSFYGYTF. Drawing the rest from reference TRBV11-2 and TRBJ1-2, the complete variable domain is EAGVAQSPRYKIIEKRQSVAFWCNPISGHATLYWYQQILGQGPKLLIQFQNNGVVDDSQLPKDRFSAERLKGVDSTLKIQPAKLEDSAVYLCASSLGSFYGYTFGSGTRLTVV.

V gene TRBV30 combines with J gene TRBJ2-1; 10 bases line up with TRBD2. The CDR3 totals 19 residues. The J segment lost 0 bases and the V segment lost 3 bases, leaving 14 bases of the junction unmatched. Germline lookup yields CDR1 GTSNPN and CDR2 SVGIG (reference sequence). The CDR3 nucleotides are TGTGCCTGGAGCCTGTGGACCCCGGGACTAGCGATCTCCTACAATGAGCAGTTCTTC. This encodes CAWSLWTPGLAISYNEQFF.

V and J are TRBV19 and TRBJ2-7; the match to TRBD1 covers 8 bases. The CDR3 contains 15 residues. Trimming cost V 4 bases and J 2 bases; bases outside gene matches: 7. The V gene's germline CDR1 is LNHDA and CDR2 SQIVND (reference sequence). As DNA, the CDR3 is TGTGCCAGTAGTAAGGACAGGGAGAGCGCCTACGAGCAGTACTTC. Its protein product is CASSKDRESAYEQYF.

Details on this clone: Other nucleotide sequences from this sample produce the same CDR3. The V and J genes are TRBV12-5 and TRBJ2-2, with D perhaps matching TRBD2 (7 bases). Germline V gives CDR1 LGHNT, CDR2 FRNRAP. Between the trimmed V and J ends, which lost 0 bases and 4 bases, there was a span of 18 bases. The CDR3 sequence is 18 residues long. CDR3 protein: CASGLVRGDRGATGELFF. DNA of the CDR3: TGTGCTAGTGGTTTGGTACGGGGGGACCGGGGGGCCACCGGGGAGCTGTTTTTT.

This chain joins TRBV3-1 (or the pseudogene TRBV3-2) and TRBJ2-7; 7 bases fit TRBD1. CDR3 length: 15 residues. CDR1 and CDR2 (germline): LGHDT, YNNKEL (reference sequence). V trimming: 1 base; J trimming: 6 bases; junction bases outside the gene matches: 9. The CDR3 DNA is TGTGCCAGCAGCCAAGCCCGACAGGGTGTGGGCGAGCAGTACTTC. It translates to CASSQARQGVGEQYF.

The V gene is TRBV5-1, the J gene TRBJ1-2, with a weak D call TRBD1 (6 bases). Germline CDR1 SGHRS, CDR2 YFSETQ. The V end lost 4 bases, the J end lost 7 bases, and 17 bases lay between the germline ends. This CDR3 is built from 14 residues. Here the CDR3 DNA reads TGCGCCAGCAGCCCGAATGACAGGTTCGGTGGCTACACCTTC. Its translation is CASSPNDRFGGYTF.